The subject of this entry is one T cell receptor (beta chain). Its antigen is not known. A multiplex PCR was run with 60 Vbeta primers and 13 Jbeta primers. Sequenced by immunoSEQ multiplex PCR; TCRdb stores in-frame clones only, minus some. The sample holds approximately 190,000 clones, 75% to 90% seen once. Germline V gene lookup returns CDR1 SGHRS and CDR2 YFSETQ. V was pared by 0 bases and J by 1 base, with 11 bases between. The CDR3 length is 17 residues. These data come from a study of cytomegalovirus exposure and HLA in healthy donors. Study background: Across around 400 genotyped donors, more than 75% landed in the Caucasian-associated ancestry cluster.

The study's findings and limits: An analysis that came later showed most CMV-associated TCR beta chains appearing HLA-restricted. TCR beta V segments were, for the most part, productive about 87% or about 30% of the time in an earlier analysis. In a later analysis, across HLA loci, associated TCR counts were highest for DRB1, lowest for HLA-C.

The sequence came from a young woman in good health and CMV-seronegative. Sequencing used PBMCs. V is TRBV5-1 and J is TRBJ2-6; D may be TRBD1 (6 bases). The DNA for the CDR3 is TGCGCCAGCAGCTTGGCTACTACAGGGTCTGGGGCCAACGTCCTGACTTTC. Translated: CASSLATTGSGANVLTF. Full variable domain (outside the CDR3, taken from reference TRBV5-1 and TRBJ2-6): KAGVTQTPRYLIKTRGQQVTLSCSPISGHRSVSWYQQTPGQGLQFLFEYFSETQRNKGNFPGRFSGRQFSNSRSEMNVSTLELGDSALYLCASSLATTGSGANVLTFGAGSRLTVL.